Listed below are T cell receptor beta chains from one sample, sequenced in a study of tumor and adjacent non-tumor tissue in lung cancer. TCRdb called the multiplex PCR reads again in MiXCR, with one record for every CDR3 protein. Among about 200,000 distinct CDR3 sequences listed, 71% were seen once. Sequencing input: lung tumor tissue. All receptors derive from a man in his sixties with non-small cell lung cancer. Both conserved end residues are part of each CDR3. A D gene is named only where the DNA matches it firmly. Not every row has a clone size; where given, it reads once, few, many or a size class.

>NA|TRBV6-5|NA|TRBJ2-1
CASSCTPADNEQFF
TGTGCCAGCAGTTGTACCCCGGCCGACAATGAACAGTTCTTC
>NA|TRBV20-1|NA|TRBJ2-1
CSVRALSFSYNGQFF
TGCAGTGTTAGGGCCCTATCGTTCTCTTACAATGGGCAGTTCTTC
>NA|TRBV29-1|NA|TRBJ2-7
CIVRGHLLEGGSYEQYF
TGCATCGTTCGGGGGCACCTCCTGGAGGGAGGTTCCTACGAGCAGTACTTC
>TRBD1|TRBV11-1|NA|TRBJ1-5
CASSLRTGAFTDTQHF
TGTGCCAGTAGCCTCCGGACAGGGGCCTTCACAGATACGCAGCATTTT
>TRBD2|TRBV5-6|few|TRBJ2-5
CASSPTSAEAQYF
TGTGCCAGCAGTCCGACTAGCGCGGAGGCCCAGTACTTC
>NA|TRBV4-3|NA|TRBJ2-7
CASSQAAGSMDPSF
TGCGCCAGCAGCCAAGCGGCGGGGAGCATGGATCCCTCCTTC
>NA|TRBV11-2|many|TRBJ2-3
CASSLDFTDTQYF
TGTGCCAGCAGCTTAGATTTCACAGATACGCAGTATTTT
>NA|TRBV11-3|NA|TRBJ1-4
CASSLKRSTNKKLVF
TGTGCCAGCAGCTTAAAAAGATCAACTAATAAAAAACTGGTTTTT
>TRBD1|TRBV6-8|NA|TRBJ2-6
CSSPTGVPQISGANVLTF
TGTTCCAGTCCGACAGGGGTACCCCAAATCTCTGGGGCCAACGTCCTGACTTTC
>NA|TRBV20-1|once|TRBJ2-1
CSAATRGFYDEQFF
TGCAGTGCCGCAACTAGGGGTTTCTACGATGAGCAGTTCTTC
>NA|TRBV11-3|NA|TRBJ2-3
CVSSFESLNTDTQYF
TGTGTTAGCAGCTTCGAGAGCCTGAACACAGATACGCAGTATTTT
>NA|TRBV5-1|NA|TRBJ1-1
CVSSLTGQNTEAFF
TGCGTCAGCAGCTTGACCGGACAGAACACTGAAGCTTTCTTT
>NA|TRBV11-2|many|TRBJ2-7
CASSLRLAGAYEQYF
TGTGCCAGCAGCTTAAGGTTGGCAGGGGCCTACGAGCAGTACTTC
>NA|TRBV7-9|NA|TRBJ2-2
CASSPRAAGTEELFF
TGTGCCAGCAGCCCTCGGGCGGCGGGCACCGAGGAGCTGTTTTTT
>NA|TRBV6-5|NA|TRBJ1-3
CVSSYSKGPNTIYF
TGCGTCAGCAGTTACTCGAAGGGGCCGAACACCATATATTTT
>TRBD1|TRBV20-1|NA|TRBJ2-7
CSAREAGTGLDEQYF
TGCAGTGCTAGAGAGGCCGGGACAGGGTTGGACGAGCAGTACTTC
>TRBD2|TRBV29-1|NA|TRBJ2-1
CSGHGTSANEQFF
TGCAGCGGTCACGGGACTAGCGCTAATGAGCAGTTCTTC
>NA|TRBV14|NA|TRBJ2-3
CASSHGLASSTDTRYF
TGTGCCAGCAGCCACGGGCTAGCGTCTAGCACAGATACGCGGTATTTT
>NA|TRBV20-1|once|TRBJ1-6
CSAGRRGHSSLQF
TGCAGTGCTGGCCGCAGGGGCCACTCCTCCCTCCAGTTT
>NA|TRBV12-3/TRBV12-4|NA|TRBJ1-2
CAISIRQNYGYTF
TGTGCCATCAGTATACGACAGAACTATGGCTACACCTTC
>TRBD2|TRBV4-2|NA|TRBJ2-1
CASSQGGGPVGPGQFF
TGTGCCAGCAGCCAAGGGGGGGGACCCGTCGGACCTGGGCAGTTCTTC
>NA|TRBV6-5|NA|TRBJ1-1
CAIQLVGFGEAFF
TGTGCCATCCAGTTGGTAGGGTTCGGTGAAGCTTTCTTT
>NA|TRBV5-1|NA|TRBJ2-7
CASSLAPVYKQYF
TGCGCCAGCAGCTTGGCCCCGGTCTACAAGCAGTACTTC
>NA|TRBV12-3/TRBV12-4|NA|TRBJ1-1
CASSLARQVIFNTEAFF
TGTGCCAGTAGTTTAGCGCGCCAAGTGATTTTTAACACTGAAGCTTTCTTT
>NA|TRBV19|few|TRBJ2-1
CASRGTGGTSGRNEQFF
TGTGCCAGTAGAGGGACAGGGGGTACTAGCGGGAGGAATGAGCAGTTCTTC
>NA|TRBV11-2|NA|TRBJ2-1
CASSIEDSYNEQFF
TGTGCCAGCAGCATAGAAGACTCCTACAATGAGCAGTTCTTC
>TRBD2|TRBV6-1|many|TRBJ2-7
CASSERASGSPYF
TGTGCCAGCAGTGAGCGGGCTAGCGGGAGTCCGTACTTC
>TRBD2|TRBV20-1|NA|TRBJ2-7
CSARTSVRAYEKYF
TGCAGTGCCAGGACTAGCGTGAGGGCTTACGAGAAGTACTTC